This T cell receptor beta chain was sequenced in a study of read filtering for tumor transcriptome and immune sequencing. In the study overall: Whole-transcriptome libraries were prepared after DNase treatment. RNA-seq yielded only 85 to 1273 TCR reads, IR-seq about 3.5 to 10.27 million.

This clonotype was observed at least ten times. From about 0.4 ug of RNA, a library with molecular barcoded alpha/delta and beta/gamma adaptors was made. MiXCR, applied by TCRdb to the reads, yields one record per CDR3 protein. This sample has over 50,000 distinct CDR3 sequences, with approximately 19% found just once. Bone marrow was sampled from every patient at the time of active disease. This CDR3 is 16 amino acids long. The trim removed 3 bases at V and 2 bases at J, leaving 9 bases unmatched. This chain joins TRBV12-3 or TRBV12-4 and TRBJ1-1; 7 bases map to TRBD1. The origin of this receptor is a donor at least 40 years old with multiple myeloma. Specimen: a population of CD138-negative cells sorted from bone marrow. This chain's CDR3 is CASSFHGTATNTEAFF. The CDR3 bases are TGTGCCAGCAGTTTTCACGGGACAGCCACAAACACTGAAGCTTTCTTT.